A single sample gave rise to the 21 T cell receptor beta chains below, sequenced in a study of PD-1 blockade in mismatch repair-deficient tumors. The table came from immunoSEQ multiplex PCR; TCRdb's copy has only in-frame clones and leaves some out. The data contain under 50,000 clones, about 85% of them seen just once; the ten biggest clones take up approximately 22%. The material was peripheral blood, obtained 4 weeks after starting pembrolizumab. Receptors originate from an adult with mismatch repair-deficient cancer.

CDR3 coding DNA: TGTGCCAGCCGTGGGATATACAATGAGCAGTTCTTC. This translates into CASRGIYNEQFF. The rearrangement uses TRBV6-6 and TRBJ2-1, with no clear D. The length of the CDR3 is 12 residues. V lost 8 bases, J lost 4 bases, and 9 bases lay in between. CDR1 and CDR2 (germline): MNHNY, SVGAGI (reference sequence).

This CDR3 reads CASSDPGTSGTDTQYF. The CDR3 DNA reads as TGCGCCAGCAGTGACCCCGGGACTAGTGGCACAGATACGCAGTATTTT. The chain uses TRBV10-2 and TRBJ2-3; 8 bases line up with TRBD2. The germline V gene encodes CDR1 WSHSY and CDR2 SAAADI. The CDR3 is 16 residues long. The V and J ends lost 3 bases and 1 base, in that order; junction bases with no gene match: 6.

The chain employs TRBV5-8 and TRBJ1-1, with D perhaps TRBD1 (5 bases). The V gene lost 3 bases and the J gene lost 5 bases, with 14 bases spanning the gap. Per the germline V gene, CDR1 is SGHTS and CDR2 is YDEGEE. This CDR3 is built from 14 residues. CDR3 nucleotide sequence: TGTGCCAGCAGCTCTCGGGGGGGAGGAACTGAAGCTTTCTTT. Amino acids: CASSSRGGGTEAFF.

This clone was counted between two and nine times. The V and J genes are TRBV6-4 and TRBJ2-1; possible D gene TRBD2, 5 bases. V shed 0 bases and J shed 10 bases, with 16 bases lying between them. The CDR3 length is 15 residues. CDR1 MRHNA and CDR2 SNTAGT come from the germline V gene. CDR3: CASSDSGLPSEEQFF. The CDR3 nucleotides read TGTGCCAGCAGTGACTCTGGACTTCCTTCAGAAGAGCAGTTCTTC.

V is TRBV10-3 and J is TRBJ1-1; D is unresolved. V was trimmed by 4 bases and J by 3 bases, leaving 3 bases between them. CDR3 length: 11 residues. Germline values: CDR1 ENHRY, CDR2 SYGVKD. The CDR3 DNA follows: TGTGCCATCAGTGGGGACACTGAAGCTTTCTTT. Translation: CAISGDTEAFF.

The DNA of the CDR3 is TGTGCCAGCAGCTTGTACCGGCGAGAGAACACTGAAGCTTTCTTT. This gives the protein CASSLYRRENTEAFF. The chain joins TRBV5-6 to TRBJ1-1; D is undetermined. V lost 1 base to trimming and J lost 1 base, with 11 bases between them. Germline CDR1 reads SGHDT; CDR2 reads YYEEEE. The CDR3 totals 15 residues.

The CDR3 region has the DNA TGTGCCAGTAGTACCCCCCCGACAGACTATGGCTACACCTTC. This gives the protein CASSTPPTDYGYTF. This rearrangement joins TRBV19 to TRBJ1-2; weak D call: TRBD1 (5 bases). Trimming cost V 4 bases and J 3 bases, with 12 bases left between them. The germline CDR1 and CDR2 sequences are LNHDA and SQIVND (reference sequence). This CDR3 has 14 amino acids. Looking up the rest from reference TRBV19 and TRBJ1-2 gives the full variable domain: DGGITQSPKYLFRKEGQNVTLSCEQNLNHDAMYWYRQDPGQGLRLIYYSQIVNDFQKGDIAEGYSVSREKKESFPLTVTSAQKNPTAFYLCASSTPPTDYGYTFGSGTRLTVV.

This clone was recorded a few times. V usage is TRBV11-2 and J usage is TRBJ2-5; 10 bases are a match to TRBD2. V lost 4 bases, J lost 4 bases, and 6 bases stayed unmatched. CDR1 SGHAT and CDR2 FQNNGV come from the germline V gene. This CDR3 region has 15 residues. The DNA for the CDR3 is TGTGCCAGCAGCTCCCTAGCGGGAGCTCGAGAGACCCAGTACTTC. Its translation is CASSSLAGARETQYF.

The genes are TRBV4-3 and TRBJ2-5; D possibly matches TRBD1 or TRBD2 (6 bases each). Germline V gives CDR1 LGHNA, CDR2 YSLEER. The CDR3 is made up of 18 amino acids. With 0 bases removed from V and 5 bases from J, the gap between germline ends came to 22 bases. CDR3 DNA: TGCGCCAGCAGCCAAGATTTTCGGAAGGGGGGTTTTTGGGAGACCCAGTACTTC. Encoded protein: CASSQDFRKGGFWETQYF.

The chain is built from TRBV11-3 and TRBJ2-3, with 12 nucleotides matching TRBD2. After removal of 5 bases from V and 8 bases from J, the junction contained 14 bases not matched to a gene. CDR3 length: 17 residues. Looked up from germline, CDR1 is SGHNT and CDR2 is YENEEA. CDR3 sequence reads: CASSPPPGLAGLGTQYF. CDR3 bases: TGTGCCAGCAGCCCCCCCCCAGGACTAGCGGGGTTAGGTACGCAGTATTTT.

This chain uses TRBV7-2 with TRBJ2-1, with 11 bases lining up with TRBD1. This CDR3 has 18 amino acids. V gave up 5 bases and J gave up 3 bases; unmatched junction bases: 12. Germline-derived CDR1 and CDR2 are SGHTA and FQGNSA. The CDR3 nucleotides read TGTGCCAGCAGCCCGAATCTCGTGGGGACAGGGGGCTACAATGAGCAGTTCTTC. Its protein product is CASSPNLVGTGGYNEQFF.

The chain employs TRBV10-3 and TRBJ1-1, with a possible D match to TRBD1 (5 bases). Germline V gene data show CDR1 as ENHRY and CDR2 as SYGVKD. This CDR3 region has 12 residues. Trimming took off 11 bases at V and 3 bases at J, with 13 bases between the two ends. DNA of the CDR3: TGTGCCGCCTCCCGGGGGGACACTGAAGCTTTCTTT. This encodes CAASRGDTEAFF.

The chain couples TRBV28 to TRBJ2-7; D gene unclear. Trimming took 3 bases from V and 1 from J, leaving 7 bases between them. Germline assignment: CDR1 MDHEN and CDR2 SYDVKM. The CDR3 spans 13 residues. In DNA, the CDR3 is TGTGCCAGCAGTTTGGCAGATTCCTACGAGCAGTACTTC. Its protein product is CASSLADSYEQYF.

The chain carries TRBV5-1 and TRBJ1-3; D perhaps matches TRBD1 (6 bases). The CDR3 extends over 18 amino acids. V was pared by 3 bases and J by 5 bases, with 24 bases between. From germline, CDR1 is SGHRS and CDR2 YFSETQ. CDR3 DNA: TGCGCCAGCAGCTACAAACTTACAGGGATAAGAGAAAGAAACACCATATATTTT. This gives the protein CASSYKLTGIRERNTIYF.

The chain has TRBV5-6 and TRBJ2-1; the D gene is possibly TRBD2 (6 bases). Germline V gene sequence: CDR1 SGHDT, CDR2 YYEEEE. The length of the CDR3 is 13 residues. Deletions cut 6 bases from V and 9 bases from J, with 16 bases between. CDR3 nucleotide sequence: TGTGCCAGCACCCGGGGGTCCGTTATTGAGCAGTTCTTC. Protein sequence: CASTRGSVIEQFF. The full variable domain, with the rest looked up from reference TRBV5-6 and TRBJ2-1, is DAGVTQSPTHLIKTRGQQVTLRCSPKSGHDTVSWYQQALGQGPQFIFQYYEEEERQRGNFPDRFSGHQFPNYSSELNVNALLLGDSALYLCASTRGSVIEQFFGPGTRLTVL.

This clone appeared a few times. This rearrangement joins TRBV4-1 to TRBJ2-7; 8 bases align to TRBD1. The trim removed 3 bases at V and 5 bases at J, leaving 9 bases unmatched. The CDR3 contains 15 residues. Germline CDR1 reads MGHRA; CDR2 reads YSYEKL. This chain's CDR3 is CASSHPGQGINEQYF. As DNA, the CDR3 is TGCGCCAGCAGCCACCCCGGACAGGGAATTAACGAGCAGTACTTC.

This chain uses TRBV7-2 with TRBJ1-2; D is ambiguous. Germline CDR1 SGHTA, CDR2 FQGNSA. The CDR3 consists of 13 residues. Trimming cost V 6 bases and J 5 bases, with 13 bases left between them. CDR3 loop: CASRPAAAYGYTF. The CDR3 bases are TGTGCCAGCAGGCCCGCGGCAGCGTATGGCTACACCTTC.

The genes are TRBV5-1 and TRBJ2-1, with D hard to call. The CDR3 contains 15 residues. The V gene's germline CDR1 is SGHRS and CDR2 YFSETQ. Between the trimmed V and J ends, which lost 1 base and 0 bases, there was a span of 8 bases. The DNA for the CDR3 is TGCGCCAGCAGCTTGCGGCCTAGCTCCTACAATGAGCAGTTCTTC. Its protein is CASSLRPSSYNEQFF.

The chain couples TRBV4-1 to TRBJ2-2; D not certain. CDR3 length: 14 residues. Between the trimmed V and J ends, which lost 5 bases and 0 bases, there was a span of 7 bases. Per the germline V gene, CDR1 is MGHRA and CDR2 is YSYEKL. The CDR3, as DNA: TGCGCCAGCAGCTTGGCCACGAACACCGGGGAGCTGTTTTTT. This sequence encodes CASSLATNTGELFF.

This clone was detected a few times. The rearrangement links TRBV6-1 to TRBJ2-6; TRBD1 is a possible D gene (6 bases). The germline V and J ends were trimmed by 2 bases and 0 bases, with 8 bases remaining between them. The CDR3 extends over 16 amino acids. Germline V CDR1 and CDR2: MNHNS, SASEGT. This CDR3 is CASSEQGYSGANVLTF. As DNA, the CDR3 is TGTGCCAGCAGTGAACAGGGGTACTCTGGGGCCAACGTCCTGACTTTC.

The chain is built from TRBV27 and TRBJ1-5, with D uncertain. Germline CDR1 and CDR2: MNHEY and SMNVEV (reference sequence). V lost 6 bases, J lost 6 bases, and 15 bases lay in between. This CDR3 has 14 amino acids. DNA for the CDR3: TGTGCCAGCAGCCCCGCCGGTTATTCTCAGCCCCAGCATTTT. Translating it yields CASSPAGYSQPQHF.